Listed below are T cell receptor beta chains from one sample, sequenced in a study of cytomegalovirus exposure and HLA in healthy donors. Measured with immunoSEQ multiplex PCR; TCRdb has only the in-frame clones, and not every one. The table lists about 160,000 clones, about 86% of them singletons. Sequencing used PBMCs. Receptors originate from a young woman in good health and CMV-seronegative. The CDR3 runs from the conserved cysteine through the conserved F or W.

V gene	J gene	CDR3 protein
TRBV12-2	TRBJ2-5	CASRLGVAGGPGETQYF
TRBV7-3	TRBJ2-5	CASSIEGQGEYQETQYF
TRBV2	TRBJ1-1	CASSHRGLATFYTEAFF
TRBV4-1	TRBJ2-7	CASSHEAGRTNEQYF
TRBV28	TRBJ2-7	CASRGLAGPLSYEQYF
TRBV28	TRBJ1-5	CASSLGLSGQPQHF
TRBV6-4	TRBJ2-1	CASSDSTGGYNEQFF
TRBV5-6	TRBJ1-2	CASSPSTDSWGGYTF
TRBV27	TRBJ2-2	CASSGADGGHTGELFF
TRBV28	TRBJ1-2	CASSPFGQLPRVGYTF
TRBV7-6	TRBJ2-3	CASSVSKLIRGPTSTDTQYF